These 18 T cell receptor beta chains originate from one sample sequenced in a study of beta chain features in type 1 diabetes. Every isolated RNA sample was fully reverse transcribed, so sequencing captured expressed TCRB transcripts. Using immunoSEQ multiplex PCR, the repertoire was profiled, and TCRdb retains in-frame clones only, with some absent. The sample includes roughly 14,000 clones, more than 55% of them seen just once. Study observations and caveats: Researchers report that Type 1 diabetes patients had moderately but significantly shorter TCRB CDR3s across all four CD4+ subsets.

Antigen specificity for these receptors is unknown. The sequenced material came from stem cell memory CD4+ T cells from blood. Every receptor here comes from a woman between 18 and 29 years old with type 1 diabetes.

V usage is TRBV18 and J usage is TRBJ2-2; 7 nucleotides align to TRBD2. Germline loops: CDR1 KGHSH, CDR2 LQKENI. The CDR3 is made up of 16 amino acids. The junction had 1 base not matched to a gene; V was cut back by 0 bases and J by 0 bases. CDR3 sequence reads: CASSPPGGANTGELFF. In nucleotides, the CDR3 is TGTGCCAGCTCACCACCGGGAGGGGCGAACACCGGGGAGCTGTTTTTT.

This sequence joins TRBV4-3 and TRBJ1-1; D not resolved. CDR1 LGHNA and CDR2 YSLEER come from the germline V gene. Deletions cut 0 bases from V and 1 base from J, with 12 bases between. The CDR3 has 16 residues. In DNA, the CDR3 is TGCGCCAGCAGCCAAGATTACCCAGGCCGGAACACTGAAGCTTTCTTT. Translated, it gives CASSQDYPGRNTEAFF.

The chain has TRBV2 and TRBJ2-5, with 7 bases matching TRBD1. This CDR3 comprises 13 residues. From germline, CDR1 is SNHLY and CDR2 FYNNEI. V dropped 4 bases and J dropped 4; count of bases not matched to a gene: 3. The CDR3 DNA reads as TGTGCCAGCAGTGGCCGGGACAGAGAGACCCAGTACTTC. Its protein product is CASSGRDRETQYF. The full variable domain, completed using reference TRBV2 and TRBJ2-5, is EPEVTQTPSHQVTQMGQEVILRCVPISNHLYFYWYRQILGQKVEFLVSFYNNEISEKSEIFDDQFSVERPDGSNFTLKIRSTKLEDSAMYFCASSGRDRETQYFGPGTRLLVL.

The chain joins TRBV30 to TRBJ2-7; maybe TRBD1 (5 bases). Trimming took off 5 bases at V and 2 bases at J, with 13 bases between the two ends. Per the germline V gene, CDR1 is GTSNPN and CDR2 is SVGIG (reference sequence). The CDR3 is 13 residues long. CDR3: CAWDRTQAYEQYF. The CDR3 DNA follows: TGTGCCTGGGATAGGACACAAGCCTACGAGCAGTACTTC.

The chain is built from TRBV4-2 and TRBJ1-2, with a weak D call TRBD1 (5 bases). This CDR3 contains 22 residues. V gave up 4 bases and J gave up 0 bases, with 33 bases separating them. Germline CDR1 is LGHNA and CDR2 is YNFKEQ. The CDR3 loop reads CASSRQATGGVGTGFSNYGYTF. CDR3 DNA sequence: TGTGCCAGCAGCCGACAAGCTACCGGGGGAGTCGGCACGGGGTTTTCTAACTATGGCTACACCTTC.

The chain carries TRBV18 and TRBJ1-6; no clear D. The CDR3 totals 13 residues. Germline CDR1 and CDR2: KGHSH and LQKENI. V was pared by 2 bases and J by 11 bases, with 10 bases between. The CDR3 protein is CASSPSNSPPLHF. DNA for the CDR3: TGTGCCAGCTCACCATCCAACAGTCCACCCCTCCACTTT.

The table lists this clone with a count of one. This chain uses TRBV7-9 with TRBJ2-2, with D tentatively TRBD2 (6 bases). V lost 7 bases, J lost 2 bases, and 20 bases lay in between. Germline loops: CDR1 SEHNR, CDR2 FQNEAQ (reference sequence). The CDR3 is 17 residues long. In DNA, the CDR3 is TGTGCCAGCACGGAGAAAAGGCTAGCGCTAAACACCGGGGAGCTGTTTTTT. Amino acid sequence: CASTEKRLALNTGELFF.

The chain links TRBV6-4 to TRBJ2-1, with TRBD2 matching over 15 bases. The CDR3 runs 18 residues. With 6 bases clipped from V and 3 bases from J, the junction kept 9 bases outside the gene matches. Germline lookup yields CDR1 MRHNA and CDR2 SNTAGT. Here the CDR3 DNA reads TGTGCCAGCAGGGTTTCCGGGACTAGCGGGGGGTTCTACAATGAGCAGTTCTTC. Its protein product is CASRVSGTSGGFYNEQFF.

This chain connects TRBV11-2 to TRBJ2-1; D gene unclear. CDR1 is SGHAT and CDR2 is FQNNGV in the germline V gene. This CDR3 region has 15 residues. Between the trimmed V and J ends, which lost 0 bases and 5 bases, there was a span of 11 bases. CDR3: CASSLDLFSDNEQFF. CDR3 DNA sequence: TGTGCCAGCAGCTTAGATCTGTTCAGCGACAATGAGCAGTTCTTC.

The gene calls are TRBV7-9 and TRBJ1-5; 11 bases are shared with TRBD1. Per germline, CDR1 SEHNR and CDR2 FQNEAQ (reference sequence). The CDR3 is 15 amino acids. J was trimmed by 6 bases and V by 4 bases; bases with no gene match: 5. CDR3 nucleotide sequence: TGTGCCAGCAGCTCGGGACAGGGGGTTGTTCAGCCCCAGCATTTT. It encodes CASSSGQGVVQPQHF.

The rearrangement joins TRBV5-1 to TRBJ1-5; TRBD1 matches at 9 bases. This CDR3 spans 14 amino acids. Germline V lookup: CDR1 SGHRS, CDR2 YFSETQ. V dropped 4 bases and J dropped 7; count of bases not matched to a gene: 6. CDR3 nucleotides: TGCGCCAGCAGCCCAATGGACAGGGGCCAGCCCCAGCATTTT. Its protein is CASSPMDRGQPQHF.

J is TRBJ2-7 and V is TRBV7-2, with 10 bases aligning to TRBD2. Germline-derived CDR1 and CDR2 are SGHTA and FQGNSA. This CDR3 has 17 residues. V lost 3 bases and J lost 2; bases outside the gene matches: 10. The CDR3 nucleotides read TGTGCCAGCAGCTTTAGGCTTTTAGCGGGGGGCGCCTACGAGCAGTACTTC. Translated: CASSFRLLAGGAYEQYF.

This clone has only one observation. V is TRBV5-1 and J is TRBJ2-7; 9 bases align to TRBD1. V trimming: 4 bases; J trimming: 5 bases; junction bases outside the gene matches: 10. CDR3 length: 15 residues. CDR1 and CDR2 (germline): SGHRS, YFSETQ. CDR3 protein: CASSRGPGTGNEQYF. The CDR3 region has the DNA TGCGCCAGCAGCCGTGGCCCTGGGACAGGGAACGAGCAGTACTTC. Full variable domain (outside the CDR3, taken from reference TRBV5-1 and TRBJ2-7): KAGVTQTPRYLIKTRGQQVTLSCSPISGHRSVSWYQQTPGQGLQFLFEYFSETQRNKGNFPGRFSGRQFSNSRSEMNVSTLELGDSALYLCASSRGPGTGNEQYFGPGTRLTVT.

The chain links TRBV18 to TRBJ2-7, with 8 bases matching TRBD1. V was clipped by 8 bases and J by 6 bases; unmatched bases: 12. The germline V gene encodes CDR1 KGHSH and CDR2 LQKENI. This CDR3 region has 14 residues. The CDR3 sequence: CASRSDRVIREQYF. The CDR3 nucleotides read TGTGCCAGCCGATCGGACAGGGTAATTCGCGAGCAGTACTTC. Using reference TRBV18 and TRBJ2-7 for the parts outside the CDR3, the full variable domain is NAGVMQNPRHLVRRRGQEARLRCSPMKGHSHVYWYRQLPEEGLKFMVYLQKENIIDESGMPKERFSAEFPKEGPSILRIQQVVRGDSAAYFCASRSDRVIREQYFGPGTRLTVT.

There are a few counts of this clone. The sample carries other DNA sequences with the same CDR3. The rearrangement joins TRBV5-1 to TRBJ1-1; TRBD1 is a possible D gene (6 bases). Germline-derived CDR1 and CDR2 are SGHRS and YFSETQ. This CDR3 is 14 amino acids long. V lost 1 base and J lost 3, with 10 bases in between. CDR3 DNA: TGCGCCAGCAGCTTGTACAGGGTTGACACTGAAGCTTTCTTT. Protein: CASSLYRVDTEAFF.

The rearrangement joins TRBV7-9 to TRBJ2-7; tentatively, D is TRBD1 (5 bases). From germline, CDR1 is SEHNR and CDR2 FQNEAQ (reference sequence). Trimming removed 5 bases at V and 0 bases at J, with 14 bases between. This CDR3 comprises 15 residues. The CDR3 loop is CASSPAGSSSYEQYF. The CDR3, as DNA: TGTGCCAGCAGCCCCGCAGGGTCTAGCTCCTACGAGCAGTACTTC.

This clone was counted a few times. The V call is TRBV7-2, the J call TRBJ2-7, with D possibly TRBD2 on 5 matching bases. Germline V gives CDR1 SGHTA, CDR2 FQGNSA. The CDR3 is made up of 15 amino acids. Deletions cut 1 base from V and 2 bases from J, with 12 bases between. The CDR3 spells CASSLGGSSPYEQYF. In DNA, the CDR3 is TGTGCCAGCAGCTTAGGAGGGAGTTCCCCCTACGAGCAGTACTTC.

CDR3 sequence: CASSLGGNTGELFF. The CDR3 region has the DNA TGTGCCAGCAGCTTGGGAGGGAACACCGGGGAGCTGTTTTTT. V is TRBV11-1 and J is TRBJ2-2; D perhaps matches TRBD2 (6 bases). Germline lookup yields CDR1 SGHAT and CDR2 FQDESV (reference sequence). V was pared by 3 bases and J by 1 base, with 6 bases between. This CDR3 is built from 14 residues.